Listed below are T cell receptor beta chains from one sample, sequenced in a study of cytomegalovirus exposure and HLA in healthy donors. Using immunoSEQ multiplex PCR, the repertoire was profiled, and TCRdb retains in-frame clones only, with some absent. Of about 120,000 clones listed, roughly four fifths were seen once; the top ten hold about 3.3%. The sequencing sample was made of PBMCs. The receptors come from a woman aged 25 to 39 in good health and CMV-seropositive. CDR3s include the opening cysteine and the closing phenylalanine or tryptophan. A D gene is named only where the DNA matches it firmly. Some rows have no size entry. The others give once, few or many, or a class for an expanded clone.

D	size	V	J	DNA	CDR3
NA	NA	TRBV7-9	TRBJ1-1	TGTGCCAGCAGCCGGGGGGATTCGGGCACTGAAGCTTTCTTT	CASSRGDSGTEAFF
NA	NA	TRBV10-3	TRBJ1-2	TGTGCCATCAGGCCCCCCGGGGGGGTCTATGGCTACACCTTC	CAIRPPGGVYGYTF
NA	NA	TRBV6-5	TRBJ2-5	TGTGCCAGCAGCTTGCGGTACCAAGAGACCCAGTACTTC	CASSLRYQETQYF
NA	NA	TRBV7-2	TRBJ2-7	TGTGCCAGCAGCTCCGACTTCAGCTCCTACGAGCAGTACTTC	CASSSDFSSYEQYF
NA	NA	TRBV30	TRBJ1-1	TGTGCCTGGAGTGTACTCCCAGGGTGGGGTGAAGCTTTCTTT	CAWSVLPGWGEAFF
NA	medium-sized	TRBV4-3	TRBJ2-7	TGCGCCAGCAGCCCCGGCGGGGCGGGCTACGAGCAGTACTTC	CASSPGGAGYEQYF
NA	NA	TRBV15	TRBJ2-7	TGTGCCACCAGCAGAGATCGGGGTTACGGCGAGCAGTACTTC	CATSRDRGYGEQYF
NA	NA	TRBV11-2	TRBJ2-3	TGTGCCAGCAGCTTAATTCGGACTACCACTAGCACAGATACGCAGTATTTT	CASSLIRTTTSTDTQYF
NA	NA	TRBV11-2	TRBJ2-7	TGTGCCAGCAGCCGAACGACGGGAACCTACGAGCAGTACTTC	CASSRTTGTYEQYF
TRBD1	NA	TRBV28	TRBJ2-2	TGTGCCAGCAGCCCTCCGACAGGGGGCGGCACCGGGGAGCTGTTTTTT	CASSPPTGGGTGELFF
NA	few	TRBV13	TRBJ1-1	TGTGCCAGCAGCTTACGGGTCACTGAAGCTTTCTTT	CASSLRVTEAFF
NA	NA	TRBV27	TRBJ2-3	TGTGCCAGCAACCGACAAGGGGCGCGTCCGCAGTATTTT	CASNRQGARPQYF
TRBD2	NA	TRBV7-2	TRBJ2-1	TGTGCCAGCAGCTTAGCGCCTAGCGGGGGGGCCGGCGAGCAGTTCTTC	CASSLAPSGGAGEQFF
NA	NA	TRBV27	TRBJ2-5	TGTGCCAGCAGTAAAAGTCAATCCGGGACAAAAATTTACTTC	CASSKSQSGTKIYF
NA	NA	TRBV7-3	TRBJ2-1	TGTGCCAGCAGCTCCGGAGGGGATGAGCAGTTCTTC	CASSSGGDEQFF
NA	once	TRBV6-1	TRBJ2-7	TGTGCCAGCAGTGAAAGGAGGTACAGCTACGAGCAGTACTTC	CASSERRYSYEQYF
TRBD1	few	TRBV28	TRBJ1-5	TGTGCCAGCAGTCCCACGGGACAGGGGGCGCGGGGTAGCAATCAGCCCCAGCATTTT	CASSPTGQGARGSNQPQHF
TRBD2	NA	TRBV5-1	TRBJ2-1	TGCGCCAGCAGCTTGGGGGCGGGGGGGAGCTACAATGAGCAGTTCTTC	CASSLGAGGSYNEQFF
NA	NA	TRBV5-4	TRBJ2-2	TGTGCCAGCAGGACCGCGGGACCTACGAACACCGGGGAGCTGTTTTTT	CASRTAGPTNTGELFF
NA	NA	TRBV6-1	TRBJ1-1	TGTGCCAGCAGTGAAGAGCCCTACACTGAAGCTTTCTTT	CASSEEPYTEAFF
TRBD1	NA	TRBV9	TRBJ2-2	TGTGCCAGCAGCTCTCCCACCGGGACAGGGATGGCCGGGGAGCTGTTTTTT	CASSSPTGTGMAGELFF
TRBD1	NA	TRBV6-5	TRBJ1-1	TGTGCCAGCATTAAGGACAGGGAACCTGAAGCTTTCTTT	CASIKDREPEAFF
TRBD2	NA	TRBV5-1	TRBJ2-2	TGCGCCAGCGGTGGAGGACTAGCGGGGTCCGGGGAGCTGTTTTTT	CASGGGLAGSGELFF
NA	NA	TRBV28	TRBJ1-5	TGTGCCAGCACTCGGTCAGGTCAGCCCCAGCATTTT	CASTRSGQPQHF
TRBD2	NA	TRBV9	TRBJ2-3	TGTGCCAGCAGCTTACTAAGCGGGGGGGCCCGAGATACGCAGTATTTT	CASSLLSGGARDTQYF
NA	NA	TRBV15	TRBJ1-2	TGTGCCACCAGCAGAGATCGGCTGGGTTCCGCGGGAGGCTACACCTTC	CATSRDRLGSAGGYTF
NA	few	TRBV5-1	TRBJ1-1	TGCGCCAGCAGCTTAAACAGGGTACTGAACACTGAAGCTTTCTTT	CASSLNRVLNTEAFF
NA	NA	TRBV30	TRBJ1-3	TGTGCCTGGGTAACAGGATTCTCTGGAAACACCATATATTTT	CAWVTGFSGNTIYF
TRBD1	NA	TRBV5-1	TRBJ1-4	TGCGCCAGCAGCTTCTTCGGGACAGGGGACGAAAAACTGTTTTTT	CASSFFGTGDEKLFF